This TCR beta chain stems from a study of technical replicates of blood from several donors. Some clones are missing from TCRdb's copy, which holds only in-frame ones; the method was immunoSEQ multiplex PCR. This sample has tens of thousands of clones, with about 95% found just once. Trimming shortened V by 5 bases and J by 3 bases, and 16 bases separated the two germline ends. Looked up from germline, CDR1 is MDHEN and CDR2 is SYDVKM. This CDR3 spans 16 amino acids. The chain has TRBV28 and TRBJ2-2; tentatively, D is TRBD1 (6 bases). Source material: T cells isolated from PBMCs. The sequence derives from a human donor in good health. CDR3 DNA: TGTGCCAGCAGTACGGGTGGGGCAGGGGACACCGGGGAGCTGTTTTTT. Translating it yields CASSTGGAGDTGELFF.